Presented here are 5 T cell receptor beta chains from one specimen sequenced in a study of human T cells and chemical hapten exposure. A single record per CDR3 protein comes from TCRdb applying MiXCR to the RACE reads. The sample carries about 34,000 distinct CDR3 sequences, under 13% recorded once. The time point here: pre-sensitization, week 0. Noted treatment: therapeutic diphenylcyclopropenone sensitization with weekly scalp DPC. The authors extracted total RNA from unfractionated whole blood. Material: whole blood, obtained in connection with sensitization to the hapten diphenylcyclopropenone (DPC). The receptors were sampled from a man aged 50-59 years with alopecia areata. Some clones in this sample may be carry-over from other donors' samples.

V is TRBV28 and J is TRBJ2-7; D is unresolved. Trimming shortened V by 5 bases and J by 4 bases, and 9 bases separated the two germline ends. The CDR3 consists of 12 residues. CDR1 and CDR2 (germline): MDHEN, SYDVKM. CDR3 DNA sequence: TGTGCCAGCAGTATCAGATGGTACGAGCAGTACTTC. Translation: CASSIRWYEQYF.

This clonotype was picked up a small number of times. The genes are TRBV29-1 and TRBJ2-1, with D unclear. Trimming took off 3 bases at V and 9 bases at J, with 9 bases between the two ends. Germline lookup yields CDR1 SQVTM and CDR2 ANQGSEA. The CDR3 is made up of 11 amino acids. CDR3 in DNA: TGCAGCGTTGAGGGTTTGGGTGAGCAGTTCTTC. Translation gives CSVEGLGEQFF.

This clonotype was seen repeatedly, ten times or more. V is TRBV27 and J is TRBJ2-7, with 9 bases matching TRBD1. Germline loops: CDR1 MNHEY, CDR2 SMNVEV (reference sequence). CDR3 length: 15 amino acids. The V and J ends lost 3 bases and 2 bases, in that order; junction bases with no gene match: 5. Here the CDR3 DNA reads TGTGCCAGCAGTTTTTGGACAGGGGAGACCTACGAGCAGTACTTC. This translates into CASSFWTGETYEQYF.

CDR3 sequence reads: CASSFGRGQERVAFF. The CDR3 region has the DNA TGCGCCAGCAGCTTTGGACGGGGACAGGAGAGGGTGGCTTTCTTT. The chain employs TRBV5-1 and TRBJ1-1; 8 bases match TRBD1. The CDR3 sequence is 15 residues long. The trim removed 2 bases at V and 11 bases at J, leaving 14 bases unmatched. Germline CDR1 is SGHRS and CDR2 is YFSETQ.

This clonotype was counted many times. The J gene is TRBJ2-1, the V gene TRBV7-2; no definite D call. V lost 8 bases and J 8 bases, leaving 13 bases between the germline ends. The CDR3 length is 12 residues. Germline loops: CDR1 SGHTA, CDR2 FQGNSA. The CDR3 sequence is CASCTMSDEQFF. The CDR3, as DNA: TGTGCCAGCTGCACTATGAGTGATGAGCAGTTCTTC.